One sample yielded the 23 T cell receptor beta chains listed below, sequenced in a study of OX40 agonist ivuxolimab in advanced cancers. This table comes from immunoSEQ multiplex PCR, and its TCRdb copy is limited to in-frame clones, with some not included. The sample records 68,000 or so clones, 86% being singletons. Sequences were derived from CD4+ or CD8+ T cells sorted from blood, sampled in a trial of the OX40 agonist ivuxolimab. The receptors were sampled from an adult with an advanced solid tumor such as melanoma, head and neck, liver or kidney cancer.

The V and J genes are TRBV6-1 and TRBJ2-7; D might be TRBD2 (5 bases). Germline CDR1 reads MNHNS; CDR2 reads SASEGT. V was shortened by 2 bases and J by 0 bases, with 11 bases between the two germline ends. The CDR3 has 15 amino acids. CDR3 bases: TGTGCCAGCAGTGAAAGGCCCGGGAACTCCTACGAGCAGTACTTC. This translates into CASSERPGNSYEQYF.

There are a few counts of this clone. The rearrangement links TRBV5-8 to TRBJ1-1, with D perhaps TRBD1 (6 bases). The V and J ends lost 7 bases and 7 bases respectively, with 14 bases between them. Germline V gene sequence: CDR1 SGHTS, CDR2 YDEGEE. The CDR3 covers 12 residues. The CDR3 protein is CASGYRVNEAFF. The CDR3, as DNA: TGTGCCAGCGGATACAGGGTGAATGAAGCTTTCTTT.

This sequence joins TRBV13 and TRBJ2-7, with D uncertain. There are 17 residues in the CDR3. The germline V gene has CDR1 PRHDT and CDR2 FYEKMQ (reference sequence). V was clipped by 2 bases and J by 4 bases, with 21 bases between them. The CDR3 loop is CASSLTGPLNSPYEQYF. The CDR3 nucleotides read TGTGCCAGCAGCTTAACGGGTCCGCTCAATTCTCCTTACGAGCAGTACTTC.

The rearrangement joins TRBV18 to TRBJ1-5; 9 nucleotides align to TRBD1. Trimming took 4 bases from V and 6 from J; bases not matched to a gene: 10. CDR1 and CDR2 from the germline V gene are KGHSH and LQKENI. This CDR3 is 16 amino acids long. For the CDR3, the DNA is TGTGCCAGCTCACTGGGACAGGGTGGGGTCGGTCAGCCCCAGCATTTT. Amino acid sequence: CASSLGQGGVGQPQHF.

The J gene is TRBJ1-2, the V gene TRBV6-1; D remains ambiguous. CDR1 and CDR2 from the germline V gene are MNHNS and SASEGT. This CDR3 comprises 12 residues. V dropped 4 bases and J dropped 2 bases, with 5 bases sitting between them. CDR3 region: CASSGRNYGYTF. The CDR3 DNA reads as TGTGCCAGCAGTGGACGGAACTATGGCTACACCTTC.

The chain's CDR3 is CAISEFTDTDTQYF. The DNA for the CDR3 is TGTGCCATCAGTGAGTTTACTGACACAGATACGCAGTATTTT. This chain links TRBV10-3 with TRBJ2-3; D remains ambiguous. The CDR3 consists of 14 residues. From germline, CDR1 is ENHRY and CDR2 SYGVKD. Trimming cost V 1 base and J 2 bases, with 7 bases left between them.

CDR3 sequence reads: CASSLTLGNTGELFF. As DNA, the CDR3 is TGTGCCAGCAGCTTAACGCTGGGGAACACCGGGGAGCTGTTTTTT. J is TRBJ2-2 and V is TRBV7-3; D call uncertain. Trimming cost V 0 bases and J 1 base, with 6 bases left between them. Germline assignment: CDR1 SGHTA and CDR2 FQGTGA. This CDR3 comprises 15 residues.

In this sample, this clone turned up once. This sequence joins TRBV5-5 and TRBJ2-2; tentatively, D is TRBD2 (6 bases). Trimming shortened V by 3 bases and J by 7 bases, and 13 bases separated the two germline ends. This CDR3 region has 14 residues. The germline V gene has CDR1 SGHKS and CDR2 YYEKEE (reference sequence). CDR3 protein: CASSSRREYGELFF. The DNA for the CDR3 is TGTGCCAGCAGCTCCCGGAGGGAATACGGGGAGCTGTTTTTT.

The chain links TRBV6-5 to TRBJ2-1; D ambiguous. The ends were cut back, 5 bases at V and 9 bases at J, with 14 bases in the middle. The CDR3 spans 13 residues. Germline V gives CDR1 MNHEY, CDR2 SVGAGI. The CDR3 loop is CASSPLDPPEQFF. The DNA for the CDR3 is TGTGCCAGCAGTCCATTGGACCCCCCTGAGCAGTTCTTC.

The V call is TRBV9, the J call TRBJ2-7; 7 positions match TRBD2. CDR3 length equals 12 residues. Germline V gene sequence: CDR1 SGDLS, CDR2 YYNGEE. V gave up 1 base and J gave up 7 bases; unmatched junction bases: 2. The CDR3 protein is CASSVRGGEQYF. The CDR3 DNA sequence: TGTGCCAGCAGCGTAAGGGGAGGGGAGCAGTACTTC.

The rearrangement links TRBV14 to TRBJ2-3; 14 bases match TRBD2. Trimming cost V 6 bases and J 5 bases; bases outside gene matches: 7. Germline V CDR1 and CDR2: SGHDN, FVKESK. The CDR3 totals 16 residues. The CDR3 bases are TGTGCCAGCAGTTATCTCGGACTAGCGGGGGGAGATACGCAGTATTTT. Encoded protein: CASSYLGLAGGDTQYF.

The rearrangement links TRBV5-1 to TRBJ2-5, with a possible D match to TRBD1 (6 bases). Germline CDR1 and CDR2: SGHRS and YFSETQ. CDR3 size: 16 residues. Trimming left V 4 bases short and J 4 bases short, with 20 bases between. The CDR3 here is CASSAGTTRFRETQYF. CDR3 sequence (DNA): TGCGCCAGCAGCGCCGGGACAACGCGGTTTCGAGAGACCCAGTACTTC.

As for this clone: The junction differs from germline at one of its ends, possibly a read error. The rearrangement uses TRBV27 and TRBJ2-4; 7 nucleotides match TRBD1. Per germline, CDR1 MNHEY and CDR2 SMNVEV (reference sequence). The CDR3 spans 15 residues. As DNA, the CDR3 is TGTGCCAGCAGTTTAGAAAGGGGGCGCAAAGACATTCAGTACTTC. Amino acids: CASSLERGRKDIQYF.

The gene calls are TRBV4-1 and TRBJ1-2; TRBD1 aligns across 8 bases. This CDR3 is built from 15 residues. The V and J ends lost 2 bases and 6 bases, in that order; junction bases with no gene match: 8. The germline CDR1 and CDR2 sequences are MGHRA and YSYEKL. The CDR3 region is CASSQPTTGDHGYTF. The CDR3 DNA is TGCGCCAGCAGCCAACCTACGACAGGGGACCATGGCTACACCTTC.

This clone was seen a handful of times. J is TRBJ1-5 and V is TRBV9; TRBD1 aligns across 7 bases. Per the germline V gene, CDR1 is SGDLS and CDR2 is YYNGEE. The CDR3 sequence is 14 residues long. J lost 4 bases, V lost 3 bases, and 4 bases had no gene match. CDR3 bases: TGTGCCAGCAGCGACGGGACAGATAATCAGCCCCAGCATTTT. This encodes CASSDGTDNQPQHF.

The chain carries TRBV4-3 and TRBJ1-2; no clear D gene. Per the germline V gene, CDR1 is LGHNA and CDR2 is YSLEER. V shed 0 bases and J shed 5 bases, with 13 bases lying between them. The CDR3 is made up of 15 amino acids. In DNA, the CDR3 is TGCGCCAGCAGCCAAGATGTCGACCCAGATTATGGCTACACCTTC. Residues: CASSQDVDPDYGYTF.

The count of this clone is one. The chain is built from TRBV30 and TRBJ2-5, with a weak D call TRBD1 (6 bases). V lost 2 bases and J lost 0, with 10 bases in between. Germline V lookup: CDR1 GTSNPN, CDR2 SVGIG (reference sequence). The CDR3 loop spans 14 amino acids. The CDR3 DNA follows: TGTGCCTGGAGTTCGAGGGACAACCAAGAGACCCAGTACTTC. Translated: CAWSSRDNQETQYF.

The chain recombines TRBV29-1 with TRBJ2-5, with 7 bases lining up with TRBD2. V gave up 7 bases and J gave up 0 bases; unmatched junction bases: 5. CDR1 is SQVTM, CDR2 ANQGSEA, per germline. CDR3 length equals 13 residues. CDR3 in DNA: TGCAGCGGCGTGGGGGGGGACCAAGAGACCCAGTACTTC. Amino acid sequence: CSGVGGDQETQYF.

This chain links TRBV10-1 with TRBJ2-1; the match to TRBD2 covers 10 bases. Germline CDR1 WNHNN, CDR2 SYGVQD (reference sequence). This CDR3 region has 15 residues. Trimming cost V 0 bases and J 8 bases; bases outside gene matches: 4. In DNA, the CDR3 is TGCGCCAGCAGTGAGTCGGGACTAGCGATCGATGAGCAGTTCTTC. Translation: CASSESGLAIDEQFF.

The rearrangement uses TRBV11-2 and TRBJ1-1, with TRBD1 as a possible D gene (5 bases). The length of the CDR3 is 15 residues. Germline V CDR1 and CDR2: SGHAT, FQNNGV. V lost 7 bases and J 5 bases, leaving 20 bases between the germline ends. CDR3 protein: CASNSGWGWGTEAFF. CDR3 nucleotide sequence: TGTGCCAGCAATTCCGGGTGGGGATGGGGGACTGAAGCTTTCTTT.

V gene TRBV5-5 combines with J gene TRBJ2-3, with D perhaps TRBD1 or TRBD2 (6 bases each). Trimming shortened V by 4 bases and J by 2 bases, and 14 bases separated the two germline ends. Germline V gene lookup returns CDR1 SGHKS and CDR2 YYEKEE (reference sequence). This CDR3 has 15 residues. DNA of the CDR3: TGTGCCAGCAGCCGGGGGCCAACGAACACAGATACGCAGTATTTT. Amino acids: CASSRGPTNTDTQYF.

The chain joins TRBV19 to TRBJ1-5; 12 bases line up with TRBD1. Trimming took 5 bases from V and 2 from J; bases not matched to a gene: 13. CDR3 length: 19 amino acids. In germline, CDR1 is LNHDA, CDR2 SQIVND (reference sequence). CDR3 coding DNA: TGTGCCAGTAGTCGAACACCGGGACAGGGGGCGATGGGCAATCAGCCCCAGCATTTT. Its translation: CASSRTPGQGAMGNQPQHF.

The gene calls are TRBV6-5 and TRBJ1-1; TRBD1 matches at 8 bases. Germline V CDR1 and CDR2: MNHEY, SVGAGI. This CDR3 region has 14 residues. The V segment lost 6 bases and the J segment 1 base; nucleotides outside the gene matches: 4. CDR3 nucleotide sequence: TGTGCCAGCAGCTGGACAGGGCCGAACACTGAAGCTTTCTTT. This sequence encodes CASSWTGPNTEAFF.